The clone carrying this TCR beta chain was found a few times. The target antigen is unknown. Germline values: CDR1 MNHNS, CDR2 SASEGT. Trimming removed 6 bases at V and 0 bases at J, with 21 bases between. CDR3 length: 18 residues. TCRdb passed the 5' RACE reads through MiXCR, listing each CDR3 protein once. The repertoire holds 620,000 or so distinct CDR3 sequences, about a sixth seen once, with 15% to 20% in the top ten. The data derive from a study of T cells after yellow fever vaccination. Overall study findings and caveats: It was the secondary response that reached its peak faster, day 5 versus 15, but it was weaker. Post-booster reappearance was seen for most primary-vaccination clones (about 96% CD4, around 90% CD8).

Material: PBMCs, obtained 5 days after the first yellow fever vaccination. This sequence originates from a man younger than 35 who received the YFV17D yellow fever vaccine. The chain couples TRBV6-1 to TRBJ1-3; D may be TRBD1 (6 bases). The CDR3 spells CASSPGRGHRNSGNTIYF. CDR3 DNA: TGTGCCAGCAGCCCCGGTCGGGGACACCGAAACTCTGGAAACACCATATATTTT.